What follows is one TCR beta chain and its context. What it binds is not known. The sample is drawn from a study of cytomegalovirus exposure and HLA in healthy donors. Whole-study findings and limits: It was reportedly the case that the classifier diagnosed cytomegalovirus status with high specificity and sensitivity.

PCR employed 60 Vbeta and 13 Jbeta primers. Sequenced by immunoSEQ multiplex PCR; TCRdb stores in-frame clones only, minus some. The repertoire table contains tens of thousands of clones. The sequenced material came from PBMCs. The TCR comes from a woman aged 40 to 50 in good health and CMV-seronegative.

DNA of the CDR3: TGTGCCAGTAGCCAACCGGGCGGGAGGGACTATGGCTACACCTTC. As protein: CASSQPGGRDYGYTF. The chain uses TRBV19 and TRBJ1-2; D call uncertain. The length of the CDR3 is 15 residues. Germline V gene lookup returns CDR1 LNHDA and CDR2 SQIVND (reference sequence). V was trimmed by 6 bases and J by 3 bases, leaving 17 bases between them. Full variable domain (missing parts from reference TRBV19 and TRBJ1-2): DGGITQSPKYLFRKEGQNVTLSCEQNLNHDAMYWYRQDPGQGLRLIYYSQIVNDFQKGDIAEGYSVSREKKESFPLTVTSAQKNPTAFYLCASSQPGGRDYGYTFGSGTRLTVV.